This passage covers 29 T cell receptor beta chains from one sample sequenced in a study of cytomegalovirus exposure and HLA in healthy donors. The study ran its PCR with 60 Vbeta and 13 Jbeta primers. Profiled with immunoSEQ multiplex PCR; TCRdb holds only in-frame clones, not every one. The repertoire holds approximately 140,000 clones, with around 78% as singletons. The sequenced material came from PBMCs. The receptors derive from a young woman in good health and CMV-seronegative.

The genes are TRBV28 and TRBJ1-3, with D possibly TRBD1 on 6 matching bases. With 6 bases removed from V and 0 bases from J, the gap between germline ends came to 12 bases. CDR1 and CDR2 (germline): MDHEN, SYDVKM. The CDR3 extends over 15 amino acids. CDR3 amino acids: CASSQDRYSGNTIYF. The CDR3 DNA reads as TGTGCCAGCAGCCAAGACAGGTACTCTGGAAACACCATATATTTT.

This chain connects TRBV9 to TRBJ1-3; 8 positions match TRBD1. J was trimmed by 3 bases and V by 4 bases; bases with no gene match: 6. Germline V CDR1 and CDR2: SGDLS, YYNGEE. The CDR3 extends over 15 amino acids. CDR3 sequence: CASSLQDRVGNTIYF. For the CDR3, the DNA is TGTGCCAGCAGCTTACAGGACAGGGTTGGAAACACCATATATTTT.

The J gene is TRBJ2-5, the V gene TRBV19; D perhaps matches TRBD2 (6 bases). The CDR3 has 10 residues. V shed 4 bases and J shed 12 bases, with 9 bases lying between them. Germline V gene data show CDR1 as LNHDA and CDR2 as SQIVND (reference sequence). The CDR3 spells CASSNLAKYF. The CDR3 DNA reads TGTGCCAGTAGTAACCTAGCGAAGTACTTC.

The J gene is TRBJ2-3, the V gene TRBV7-2; TRBD2 might be the D (6 bases). The CDR3 covers 15 residues. Germline assignment: CDR1 SGHTA and CDR2 FQGNSA. Trimming took off 3 bases at V and 0 bases at J, with 10 bases between the two ends. For the CDR3, the DNA is TGTGCCAGCAGCTTTTCGAGCGGGAGCACAGATACGCAGTATTTT. Protein: CASSFSSGSTDTQYF. Supplemented by reference TRBV7-2 and TRBJ2-3, the full variable domain reads GAGVSQSPSNKVTEKGKDVELRCDPISGHTALYWYRQSLGQGLEFLIYFQGNSAPDKSGLPSDRFSAERTGGSVSTLTIQRTQQEDSAVYLCASSFSSGSTDTQYFGPGTRLTVL.

The V gene is TRBV30, the J gene TRBJ2-2; TRBD2 matches at 10 bases. CDR1 is GTSNPN and CDR2 is SVGIG in the germline V gene (reference sequence). The J segment lost 3 bases and the V segment lost 5 bases, leaving 18 bases of the junction unmatched. The CDR3 runs to 19 residues. Here the CDR3 DNA reads TGTGCCTGGCAGGGGTTTGGTAGTCTAGCGGGAGTTGACACCGGGGAGCTGTTTTTT. Translation: CAWQGFGSLAGVDTGELFF.

V usage is TRBV5-1 and J usage is TRBJ1-3; D ambiguous. Per germline, CDR1 SGHRS and CDR2 YFSETQ. The CDR3 sequence is 12 residues long. V shed 0 bases and J shed 7 bases, with 5 bases lying between them. This CDR3 is CASSLDSNTIYF. In nucleotides, the CDR3 is TGCGCCAGCAGCTTGGATAGCAACACCATATATTTT.

The chain links TRBV27 to TRBJ1-2; 7 nucleotides agree with TRBD1. V lost 0 bases to trimming and J lost 3 bases; unmatched junction nucleotides: 10. This CDR3 contains 17 residues. CDR1 and CDR2 (germline): MNHEY, SMNVEV (reference sequence). The CDR3, as DNA: TGTGCCAGCAGTTTATCGGGATGGACAGGCGAATACTATGGCTACACCTTC. Encoded protein: CASSLSGWTGEYYGYTF.

The chain links TRBV27 to TRBJ2-7, with TRBD2 matching 12 bases. The J segment lost 2 bases and the V segment lost 5 bases, leaving 1 base of the junction unmatched. CDR3 length equals 14 residues. Germline CDR1 is MNHEY and CDR2 is SMNVEV (reference sequence). This CDR3 reads CASSPSGRAYEQYV. The CDR3 DNA sequence: TGTGCCAGCAGTCCTAGCGGGAGGGCCTACGAGCAGTACGTC.

For the CDR3, the DNA is TGTGCCAGCAGCATCGGTGACTACTTCGAGGGAAATGAGCAGTTCTTC. Its translation is CASSIGDYFEGNEQFF. The chain uses TRBV11-2 and TRBJ2-1; maybe TRBD2 (5 bases). V dropped 5 bases and J dropped 7 bases, with 21 bases sitting between them. Germline assignment: CDR1 SGHAT and CDR2 FQNNGV. This CDR3 has 16 amino acids.

This clone has just a few counts. This rearrangement joins TRBV18 to TRBJ2-3, with 9 positions matching TRBD2. The CDR3 runs 16 residues. The trim removed 1 base at V and 1 base at J, leaving 3 bases unmatched. Looked up from germline, CDR1 is KGHSH and CDR2 is LQKENI. In nucleotides, the CDR3 is TGTGCCAGCTCACCACTCGAGCGGGGGGGCACAGATACGCAGTATTTT. Residues: CASSPLERGGTDTQYF.

J is TRBJ1-6 and V is TRBV18; 8 nucleotides line up with TRBD1. Germline V gives CDR1 KGHSH, CDR2 LQKENI. This CDR3 has 15 residues. V lost 3 bases and J lost 9; bases outside the gene matches: 7. For the CDR3, the DNA is TGTGCCAGCTCACCGACAGGGGACGGGAGTTCACCCCTCCACTTT. The encoded protein is CASSPTGDGSSPLHF. The full variable domain, its missing parts supplied by reference TRBV18 and TRBJ1-6, is NAGVMQNPRHLVRRRGQEARLRCSPMKGHSHVYWYRQLPEEGLKFMVYLQKENIIDESGMPKERFSAEFPKEGPSILRIQQVVRGDSAAYFCASSPTGDGSSPLHFGNGTRLTVT.

The rearrangement uses TRBV28 and TRBJ1-5, with 8 bases that match TRBD1. This CDR3 contains 16 residues. Germline V gene sequence: CDR1 MDHEN, CDR2 SYDVKM. Trimming cost V 6 bases and J 8 bases; bases outside gene matches: 15. In DNA, the CDR3 is TGTGCCAGCAGACTTCTACAGGGGGATCTTAAGGAGCCCCAGCATTTT. Residues: CASRLLQGDLKEPQHF.

V and J are TRBV10-2 and TRBJ2-7; 11 bases match TRBD2. V lost 7 bases and J lost 5; bases outside the gene matches: 4. From germline, CDR1 is WSHSY and CDR2 SAAADI. This CDR3 is built from 13 residues. The CDR3 reads CASKLAGEDEQYV. CDR3 DNA: TGCGCCAGCAAACTAGCGGGAGAGGACGAGCAGTACGTC.

This clone was counted a few times. This chain connects TRBV28 to TRBJ1-5; 10 bases line up with TRBD1. The V gene end was trimmed by 6 bases and the J gene end by 2 bases; junction bases not matched to a gene: 13. Germline CDR1 and CDR2: MDHEN and SYDVKM. The CDR3 length is 18 residues. The CDR3 protein is CASREGDRGHGGNQPQHF. For the CDR3, the DNA is TGTGCCAGCAGGGAAGGAGACAGGGGGCACGGGGGCAATCAGCCCCAGCATTTT.

This chain joins TRBV19 and TRBJ1-2; 7 bases map to TRBD1. The germline V gene encodes CDR1 LNHDA and CDR2 SQIVND (reference sequence). J was trimmed by 1 base and V by 3 bases; bases with no gene match: 5. The CDR3 is made up of 15 amino acids. This chain's CDR3 is CASSIQGDRNYGYTF. Here the CDR3 DNA reads TGTGCCAGTAGTATCCAGGGGGATCGTAACTATGGCTACACCTTC.

This clone was recorded once. The chain couples TRBV6-1 to TRBJ1-5, with 7 positions matching TRBD1. Germline CDR1 is MNHNS and CDR2 is SASEGT. The CDR3 runs to 16 residues. Germline trimming cut 3 bases from V and 4 bases from J; bases unmatched to any gene: 9. The CDR3 reads CASSDHPGQNNQPQHF. DNA for the CDR3: TGTGCCAGCAGTGACCACCCGGGACAGAATAATCAGCCCCAGCATTTT.

The genes are TRBV9 and TRBJ2-2; D gene unclear. V was cut by 0 bases and J by 1 base, with 10 bases left in between. Germline loops: CDR1 SGDLS, CDR2 YYNGEE. This CDR3 has 16 residues. CDR3 loop: CASSVVARQNTGELFF. CDR3 bases: TGTGCCAGCAGCGTAGTCGCCAGGCAGAACACCGGGGAGCTGTTTTTT. Using reference TRBV9 and TRBJ2-2 for the parts outside the CDR3, the full variable domain is DSGVTQTPKHLITATGQRVTLRCSPRSGDLSVYWYQQSLDQGLQFLIQYYNGEERAKGNILERFSAQQFPDLHSELNLSSLELGDSALYFCASSVVARQNTGELFFGEGSRLTVL.

The rearrangement uses TRBV7-2 and TRBJ2-1; the match to TRBD1 covers 9 bases. The V segment lost 5 bases and the J segment 4 bases; nucleotides outside the gene matches: 6. The length of the CDR3 is 15 residues. CDR1 and CDR2 (germline): SGHTA, FQGNSA. Written as DNA, the CDR3 is TGTGCCAGCAGCAAACAGGGGGCGTCGTACAATGAGCAGTTCTTC. Residues: CASSKQGASYNEQFF.

The rearrangement joins TRBV4-2 to TRBJ2-1, with 9 bases matching TRBD1. V lost 3 bases to trimming and J lost 13 bases; unmatched junction nucleotides: 7. Germline assignment: CDR1 LGHNA and CDR2 YNFKEQ. The CDR3 extends over 13 amino acids. The CDR3 region has the DNA TGTGCCAGCAGCCAGTCACCGGGACAGGGACAGTTCTTC. As protein: CASSQSPGQGQFF.

The genes are TRBV4-1 and TRBJ1-2; 10 bases line up with TRBD1. CDR1 and CDR2 (germline): MGHRA, YSYEKL. The CDR3 length is 15 residues. J lost 5 bases, V lost 1 base, and 4 bases had no gene match. The CDR3 DNA follows: TGCGCCAGCAGCCAAGCGGACAGGGGGTTGTATGGCTACACCTTC. The encoded protein is CASSQADRGLYGYTF.

V is TRBV7-3 and J is TRBJ2-2; tentative D call: TRBD2 (6 bases). This CDR3 is built from 15 residues. Germline CDR1 is SGHTA and CDR2 is FQGTGA. The V end was cut by 4 bases, the J end by 6 bases, with 15 bases between. The CDR3 reads CASSSQLAGAGELFF. CDR3 DNA sequence: TGTGCCAGCAGCTCCCAACTAGCTGGGGCCGGGGAGCTGTTTTTT.

The count of this clone is one. The V call is TRBV6-1, the J call TRBJ2-2, with D possibly matching TRBD1 (5 bases). CDR3 length: 11 residues. V was trimmed by 11 bases and J by 6 bases, leaving 10 bases between them. Germline V CDR1 and CDR2: MNHNS, SASEGT. The CDR3 protein is CACQGSGELFF. For the CDR3, the DNA is TGTGCCTGCCAGGGTTCCGGGGAGCTGTTTTTT.

The chain couples TRBV7-2 to TRBJ1-2; D ambiguous. The V end lost 4 bases, the J end lost 4 bases, and 13 bases lay between the germline ends. Per germline, CDR1 SGHTA and CDR2 FQGNSA. This CDR3 comprises 14 residues. CDR3 nucleotide sequence: TGTGCCAGCAGCTCCGATTATAACAGCTATGGCTACACCTTC. Its translation: CASSSDYNSYGYTF.

V is TRBV7-9 and J is TRBJ2-6, with D tentatively TRBD2 (7 bases). This CDR3 contains 16 residues. Germline V CDR1 and CDR2: SEHNR, FQNEAQ (reference sequence). The V end lost 1 base, the J end lost 2 bases, and 9 bases lay between the germline ends. CDR3 nucleotides: TGTGCCAGCAGCTTAGAGGGGGGGGCTGGGGCCAACGTCCTGACTTTC. Its translation: CASSLEGGAGANVLTF.

The chain uses TRBV9 and TRBJ2-5; 11 bases line up with TRBD2. The CDR3 consists of 15 residues. Losses at the gene ends were 0 bases for V and 5 bases for J; bases not matched to a gene: 3. CDR1 and CDR2 (germline): SGDLS, YYNGEE. Written as DNA, the CDR3 is TGTGCCAGCAGCGTAGGACTAGCGGGGAGGGAGACCCAGTACTTC. Translating it yields CASSVGLAGRETQYF.

This clone was observed a handful of times. The V gene is TRBV5-6, the J gene TRBJ2-7; D possibly corresponds to TRBD2 (7 bases). The germline gives CDR1 SGHDT, CDR2 YYEEEE. Trimming pared 1 base from V and 2 bases from J, leaving 13 bases between. CDR3 length equals 15 residues. DNA for the CDR3: TGTGCCAGCAGCTTGAGGGGGGGCCCTACCTACGAGCAGTACTTC. Its translation: CASSLRGGPTYEQYF.

The V call is TRBV5-4, the J call TRBJ1-5, with D uncertain. CDR3 length: 14 residues. CDR1 is SGHNT, CDR2 YYREEE, per germline (reference sequence). The V end was cut by 4 bases, the J end by 0 bases, with 8 bases between. The chain's CDR3 is CASSRRDSNQPQHF. CDR3 DNA sequence: TGTGCCAGCAGCCGACGGGATAGCAATCAGCCCCAGCATTTT.

The rearrangement joins TRBV5-1 to TRBJ2-1, with TRBD1 identical over 7 bases. Germline values: CDR1 SGHRS, CDR2 YFSETQ. V trimming: 0 bases; J trimming: 7 bases; junction bases outside the gene matches: 4. This CDR3 contains 14 residues. CDR3 in amino acids: CASSLARGQNEQFF. The CDR3 DNA is TGCGCCAGCAGCTTGGCAAGGGGGCAAAATGAGCAGTTCTTC.

The rearrangement joins TRBV2 to TRBJ2-4; TRBD1 matches 8 bases. Looked up from germline, CDR1 is SNHLY and CDR2 is FYNNEI. V gave up 4 bases and J gave up 8 bases; unmatched junction bases: 7. CDR3 size: 14 residues. CDR3 DNA: TGTGCCAGCAGTGGTCAGGGGGCGGCGGACATTCAGTACTTC. It is translated as CASSGQGAADIQYF.